This T cell receptor (beta chain) was recorded in a study of T cells in Graves' hyperthyroidism and ophthalmopathy. The study, taken as a whole, reports: Ophthalmopathy and stable hyperthyroidism were told apart by a 13 V-J model.

TCR beta CDR3 sequences were amplified from RNA transcripts. The study used the HTBI primer set for a first-round RT-PCR of the TCR CDR3. One entry per CDR3 protein, called by TCRdb with MiXCR from the multiplex PCR reads. In the table there are some 360,000 distinct CDR3 sequences, about a sixth of which are singletons. This CDR3 has 13 amino acids. Trimming took off 4 bases at V and 0 bases at J, with 6 bases between the two ends. Germline loops: CDR1 MNHEY, CDR2 SVGAGI. Ten or more counts support this clonotype. Its antigen is unidentified. Uncontrolled infection, other autoimmune disease, pregnancy or lactation disqualified patients from enrolment. More than 8 ml fresh peripheral blood yielded the PBMCs.

The sequence derives from a woman in her thirties or forties with Graves' ophthalmopathy. Source material: blood. The V gene is TRBV6-5, the J gene TRBJ1-1; no definite D call. The CDR3 sequence: CASSSLMNTEAFF. The CDR3 nucleotides are TGTGCCAGCAGTTCCCTCATGAACACTGAAGCTTTCTTT.